This T cell receptor (beta chain) stems from a study of CD8+CD57+ T cells in acquired aplastic anemia. Turning to the study itself: Isolated CD4+ and CD8+ cells, once sorted, yielded DNA averaging around 3.3 ug.

CDR3 and TCR beta VDJ profiling relied on a genomic DNA template. TCRdb redid the calling of the reads with MiXCR, one entry per CDR3 protein. The sample contains approximately 220,000 distinct CDR3 sequences, approximately 45% of which appear only once. The germline V gene encodes CDR1 LNHDA and CDR2 SQIVND (reference sequence). The V gene end was trimmed by 4 bases and the J gene end by 7 bases; junction bases not matched to a gene: 10. This CDR3 is 16 amino acids long. Sequencing was done on patients that had shown CD8+CD57+ cell expansion by flow cytometry. Every patient was diagnosed with severe acquired aplastic anemia. This clonotype was seen ten or more times.

The chain is built from TRBV19 and TRBJ2-4; 10 bases map to TRBD2. The clonotype was recovered from a human donor with aplastic anemia. Input material: sorted CD4+, CD8+, or CD8+CD57+ T cells (not recorded which) from PBMCs. CDR3: CASSTVAGGARNIQYF. CDR3 DNA sequence: TGTGCCAGTAGTACGGTAGCGGGAGGCGCTCGTAACATTCAGTACTTC.